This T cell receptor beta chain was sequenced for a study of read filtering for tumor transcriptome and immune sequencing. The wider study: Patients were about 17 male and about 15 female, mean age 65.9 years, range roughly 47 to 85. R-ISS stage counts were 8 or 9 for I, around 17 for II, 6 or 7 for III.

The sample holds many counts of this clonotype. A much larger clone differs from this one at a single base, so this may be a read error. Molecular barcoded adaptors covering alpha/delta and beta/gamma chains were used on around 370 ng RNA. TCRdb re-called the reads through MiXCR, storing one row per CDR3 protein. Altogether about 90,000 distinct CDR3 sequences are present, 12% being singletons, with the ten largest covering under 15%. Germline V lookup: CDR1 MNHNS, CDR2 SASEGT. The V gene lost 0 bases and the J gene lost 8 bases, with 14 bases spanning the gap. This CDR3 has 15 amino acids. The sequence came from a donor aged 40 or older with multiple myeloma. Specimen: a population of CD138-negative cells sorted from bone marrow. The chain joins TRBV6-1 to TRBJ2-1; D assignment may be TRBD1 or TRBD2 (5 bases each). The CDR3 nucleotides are TGTGCCAGCAGTGAAGCTTTGGGACCAGCCCATGAGCAGTTCTTC. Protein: CASSEALGPAHEQFF.